One sample yielded the 23 T cell receptor beta chains listed below, sequenced in a study of shared clonotypes between healthy human individuals. The table came from immunoSEQ multiplex PCR; TCRdb's copy has only in-frame clones and leaves some out. The sample records about 2.4 million clones, more than 80% being singletons. The source material was naive CD4+ T cells sorted from blood. Subset reported: CD45RA+ positively selected. The receptors were gathered from a man aged 18 to 30 in good health.

The chain has TRBV7-2 and TRBJ1-1; TRBD1 aligns across 8 bases. This CDR3 region has 14 residues. V lost 5 bases to trimming and J lost 0 bases; unmatched junction nucleotides: 2. Germline assignment: CDR1 SGHTA and CDR2 FQGNSA. The CDR3 sequence: CASSQTGVNTEAFF. In nucleotides, the CDR3 is TGTGCCAGCAGCCAGACAGGGGTGAACACTGAAGCTTTCTTT. Full variable domain (rest looked up from reference TRBV7-2 and TRBJ1-1): GAGVSQSPSNKVTEKGKDVELRCDPISGHTALYWYRQSLGQGLEFLIYFQGNSAPDKSGLPSDRFSAERTGGSVSTLTIQRTQQEDSAVYLCASSQTGVNTEAFFGQGTRLTVV.

The chain couples TRBV28 to TRBJ2-7; D unresolved. CDR3 length: 14 amino acids. The V end lost 5 bases, the J end lost 2 bases, and 13 bases lay between the germline ends. The germline CDR1 and CDR2 sequences are MDHEN and SYDVKM. The CDR3 DNA reads TGTGCCAGCAGTCGGTCGATACACCCCTACGAGCAGTACTTC. Amino acids: CASSRSIHPYEQYF.

This sequence joins TRBV7-8 and TRBJ1-4, with 11 bases that match TRBD1. Germline CDR1 reads SGHVS; CDR2 reads FQNEAQ. V was pared by 3 bases and J by 7 bases, with 4 bases of the junction left unmatched. The CDR3 totals 15 residues. The CDR3 DNA sequence: TGTGCCAGCAGCTTCAGGGACAGGGGGTTTGAAAAACTGTTTTTT. The encoded protein is CASSFRDRGFEKLFF.

V usage is TRBV10-3 and J usage is TRBJ2-1, with 7 bases that match TRBD1. The CDR3 spans 16 residues. Germline V lookup: CDR1 ENHRY, CDR2 SYGVKD. The junction had 13 bases not matched to a gene; V was cut back by 2 bases and J by 9 bases. CDR3 region: CAISEGRGQVPVEQFF. DNA for the CDR3: TGTGCCATCAGTGAGGGAAGGGGGCAAGTCCCCGTTGAGCAGTTCTTC.

V and J are TRBV6-4 and TRBJ2-1; 7 bases align to TRBD2. J gave up 0 bases and V 0 bases, and 5 bases lay outside the gene matches. Looked up from germline, CDR1 is MRHNA and CDR2 is SNTAGT. The CDR3 contains 17 residues. The CDR3 DNA reads TGTGCCAGCAGTGACTCTTGTGGGGACTACTCCTACAATGAGCAGTTCTTC. Protein product: CASSDSCGDYSYNEQFF.

The chain is built from TRBV7-2 and TRBJ1-1; 12 bases are a match to TRBD1. The V segment lost 1 base and the J segment 2 bases; nucleotides outside the gene matches: 5. CDR3 length: 17 amino acids. Germline V gives CDR1 SGHTA, CDR2 FQGNSA. In DNA form, the CDR3 reads TGTGCCAGCAGCTTAGTGGGACAGGGGGCTATAAACACTGAAGCTTTCTTT. It translates to CASSLVGQGAINTEAFF.

The chain is built from TRBV7-2 and TRBJ1-2, with D perhaps TRBD1 (5 bases). The CDR3 has 15 amino acids. Germline V gene lookup returns CDR1 SGHTA and CDR2 FQGNSA. With 1 base removed from V and 8 bases from J, the gap between germline ends came to 17 bases. The CDR3 DNA follows: TGTGCCAGCAGCTTAGACGTGGCCCAGGGTAGGGGCTACACCTTC. This gives the protein CASSLDVAQGRGYTF.

The rearrangement links TRBV5-1 to TRBJ2-2; 7 bases fit TRBD1. J gave up 0 bases and V 4 bases, and 9 bases lay outside the gene matches. The V gene's germline CDR1 is SGHRS and CDR2 YFSETQ. The length of the CDR3 is 17 residues. DNA of the CDR3: TGCGCCAGCAGCCGGGGACAGCAAACCGCGAACACCGGGGAGCTGTTTTTT. Its protein product is CASSRGQQTANTGELFF.

The rearrangement links TRBV7-9 to TRBJ1-1; D is uncertain. The CDR3 is made up of 16 amino acids. Trimming stripped 1 base from V and 0 bases from J, with 12 bases between. Germline assignment: CDR1 SEHNR and CDR2 FQNEAQ (reference sequence). CDR3 in amino acids: CASSLVDWGMNTEAFF. The CDR3 DNA follows: TGTGCCAGCAGCTTAGTTGATTGGGGAATGAACACTGAAGCTTTCTTT.

V and J are TRBV27 and TRBJ2-7; 8 positions agree with TRBD1. Trimming took 6 bases from V and 4 from J; bases not matched to a gene: 11. Germline loops: CDR1 MNHEY, CDR2 SMNVEV (reference sequence). The CDR3 is 15 amino acids. The CDR3 nucleotides read TGTGCCAGCAGCCAGGCTGGGACAGGACTTTACGAGCAGTACTTC. This sequence encodes CASSQAGTGLYEQYF.

Concerning this clone: Other DNA sequences in this specimen translate into the identical CDR3. The chain carries TRBV5-1 and TRBJ2-5, with 11 bases identical to TRBD2. This CDR3 is 15 amino acids long. The germline V gene encodes CDR1 SGHRS and CDR2 YFSETQ. The J segment lost 4 bases and the V segment lost 1 base, leaving 3 bases of the junction unmatched. In DNA form, the CDR3 reads TGCGCCAGCAGCTTGCGGCTAGCGGGAGGAGAGACCCAGTACTTC. Its protein product is CASSLRLAGGETQYF.

This clone was detected once. In the same sample, other DNA sequences code for this CDR3. The chain employs TRBV5-4 and TRBJ2-5; D is ambiguous. Trimming removed 0 bases from V and 5 bases from J, with 8 bases in between. The CDR3 runs 13 residues. CDR1 SGHNT and CDR2 YYREEE come from the germline V gene (reference sequence). The CDR3 region has the DNA TGTGCCAGCAGCTTGGTCCTGGGTGAGACCCAGTACTTC. Protein: CASSLVLGETQYF.

This CDR3 is CASSAQERTGYEQYF. In DNA, the CDR3 is TGTGCCAGCAGCGCCCAGGAGCGGACGGGCTACGAGCAGTACTTC. The chain has TRBV21-1 and TRBJ2-7; the tabulated D call, TRBD2, remains unverified against the DNA. TRBV21-1 is labeled a pseudogene. The CDR3 covers 15 residues.

In the case of this clone: Additional DNA sequences in this sample encode the identical CDR3. The V gene is TRBV6-5, the J gene TRBJ1-6; D possibly corresponds to TRBD1 (5 bases). CDR1 is MNHEY and CDR2 is SVGAGI in the germline V gene. The CDR3 is 14 residues long. V was cut by 2 bases and J by 7 bases, with 9 bases left in between. CDR3 sequence reads: CASSYGTGNSPLHF. As DNA, the CDR3 is TGTGCCAGCAGTTACGGGACGGGGAATTCACCCCTCCACTTT.

The V and J genes are TRBV18 and TRBJ1-4; D is undetermined. Germline V gene lookup returns CDR1 KGHSH and CDR2 LQKENI. This CDR3 has 15 amino acids. V was trimmed by 1 base and J by 3 bases, leaving 9 bases between them. Here the CDR3 reads CASSPLSEPNEKLFF. In DNA, the CDR3 is TGTGCCAGCTCACCACTATCGGAACCTAATGAAAAACTGTTTTTT. The full variable domain, in which reference TRBV18 and TRBJ1-4 provide the parts outside the CDR3, is NAGVMQNPRHLVRRRGQEARLRCSPMKGHSHVYWYRQLPEEGLKFMVYLQKENIIDESGMPKERFSAEFPKEGPSILRIQQVVRGDSAAYFCASSPLSEPNEKLFFGSGTQLSVL.

V gene TRBV5-8 combines with J gene TRBJ2-7, with unresolved D. The ends were cut back, 0 bases at V and 1 base at J, with 11 bases in the middle. The germline CDR1 and CDR2 sequences are SGHTS and YDEGEE. The CDR3 has 15 amino acids. The CDR3 sequence is CASSLETGVSYEQYF. CDR3 coding DNA: TGTGCCAGCAGCTTGGAGACTGGAGTATCCTACGAGCAGTACTTC.

This clone was observed once. The chain links TRBV15 to TRBJ2-2, with 9 bases fitting TRBD2. The CDR3 has 15 amino acids. Germline assignment: CDR1 LNHNV and CDR2 YYDKDF (reference sequence). The V segment lost 5 bases and the J segment 2 bases; nucleotides outside the gene matches: 3. The DNA for the CDR3 is TGTGCCACCAGCGCCGGGACTAGCAACACCGGGGAGCTGTTTTTT. Protein: CATSAGTSNTGELFF.

The rearrangement uses TRBV2 and TRBJ1-6, with a tentative D call TRBD1 (5 bases). Germline assignment: CDR1 SNHLY and CDR2 FYNNEI. V was trimmed by 8 bases and J by 7 bases, leaving 15 bases between them. The CDR3 loop spans 14 amino acids. CDR3 DNA sequence: TGTGCCAGCGTATCCCCAGGGTGGAATTCACCCCTCCACTTT. Its translation is CASVSPGWNSPLHF. The entire variable domain, with the rest obtained from reference TRBV2 and TRBJ1-6, is as follows: EPEVTQTPSHQVTQMGQEVILRCVPISNHLYFYWYRQILGQKVEFLVSFYNNEISEKSEIFDDQFSVERPDGSNFTLKIRSTKLEDSAMYFCASVSPGWNSPLHFGNGTRLTVT.

In regard to this clone: Other DNA sequences within the sample encode an identical CDR3. The rearrangement joins TRBV5-4 to TRBJ2-7; 11 bases map to TRBD1. Germline trimming cut 0 bases from V and 3 bases from J; bases unmatched to any gene: 2. Germline lookup yields CDR1 SGHNT and CDR2 YYREEE (reference sequence). This CDR3 contains 15 residues. For the CDR3, the DNA is TGTGCCAGCAGCTTGGGGGGGACAGGGGGCTACGAGCAGTACTTC. It codes for CASSLGGTGGYEQYF. Based on the CDR3 plus reference TRBV5-4 and TRBJ2-7, the full variable domain is ETGVTQSPTHLIKTRGQQVTLRCSSQSGHNTVSWYQQALGQGPQFIFQYYREEENGRGNFPPRFSGLQFPNYSSELNVNALELDDSALYLCASSLGGTGGYEQYFGPGTRLTVT.

To note about this clone: Within the sample, other DNA sequences also encode this same CDR3. V usage is TRBV6-1 and J usage is TRBJ2-5; D possibly corresponds to TRBD2 (6 bases). The CDR3 covers 13 residues. Germline values: CDR1 MNHNS, CDR2 SASEGT. Trimming cost V 6 bases and J 4 bases, with 12 bases left between them. The CDR3 region is CASSGSGAETQYF. The CDR3, as DNA: TGTGCCAGCAGCGGTAGCGGAGCAGAGACCCAGTACTTC.

To note about this clone: At the DNA level, this CDR3 is encoded by other sequences in the same sample as well. The chain combines TRBV19 with TRBJ2-7, with 9 bases identical to TRBD2. Trimming at V came to 3 bases and at J to 3 bases, leaving 0 bases not matched to a gene. The length of the CDR3 is 13 residues. Looked up from germline, CDR1 is LNHDA and CDR2 is SQIVND (reference sequence). DNA for the CDR3: TGTGCCAGTAGTATTAGCGGGAGCTACGAGCAGTACTTC. This codes for CASSISGSYEQYF.

The chain uses TRBV28 and TRBJ1-2, with 8 positions matching TRBD1. Germline loops: CDR1 MDHEN, CDR2 SYDVKM. CDR3 length: 16 amino acids. With V trimmed by 3 bases and J by 2 bases, 8 bases remained unmatched. Written as DNA, the CDR3 is TGTGCCAGCAGTTTTTCCCCTAGGACAGGGAACTATGGCTACACCTTC. It is translated as CASSFSPRTGNYGYTF.

Comments on this clone: Other DNA sequences in the sample encode the same CDR3. This chain uses TRBV4-3 with TRBJ2-1; perhaps TRBD1 as D (5 bases). CDR3 length equals 16 residues. V lost 1 base to trimming and J lost 1 base, with 11 bases between them. The V gene's germline CDR1 is LGHNA and CDR2 YSLEER. The CDR3 sequence is CASSQGGSGSYNEQFF. In nucleotides, the CDR3 is TGCGCCAGCAGCCAAGGGGGCAGTGGGTCCTACAATGAGCAGTTCTTC.